This TCR beta chain is from a study of T cells in localized non-small cell lung cancer. In its sample, this clone was seen once. The antigen is unknown. In germline, CDR1 is SGHTA, CDR2 FQGNSA. The CDR3 totals 11 residues. Trimming cost V 7 bases and J 2 bases, with 5 bases left between them. General study findings and limits: In uninvolved adjacent lung, T cell clonality reached its highest value, exceeding tumor. Prolonged overall survival went with higher T cell density in the blood.

Assay: immunoSEQ multiplex PCR; the TCRdb copy retains only in-frame clones and omits some. The data show approximately 40,000 clones, with approximately 86% seen just once and approximately 6% held by the top ten. Sample: peripheral blood, taken before any cancer treatment. This receptor was taken from a man between 40 and 70 years old with stage I lung adenocarcinoma. The genes are TRBV7-2 and TRBJ2-5; unclear D gene. The CDR3 sequence: CASTTQETQYF. The CDR3 DNA follows: TGTGCCAGCACGACTCAAGAGACCCAGTACTTC.